This TCR beta chain was sequenced during a study of post-analysis software for immune sequencing data. Broader study findings: Strong co-clustering by F measure was evident for samples that had been prepared in the same batch. TRBV5-6, TRBV5-1 and TRBV20-1 were among several TRBV segments more frequent in patients than controls.

Trimming removed 6 bases at V and 6 bases at J, with 13 bases between. There are 13 residues in the CDR3. Germline CDR1 reads SGHRS; CDR2 reads YFSETQ. On this clonotype itself: What it recognizes is unknown.

Unique-molecular-identifier-tagged TCR beta cDNA libraries were used. Using its own MiXCR run on the PCR reads, TCRdb lists one record per CDR3 protein. The table has roughly 540,000 distinct CDR3 sequences, roughly 34% seen once. Input material: blood. This TCR came from a girl under 18 with multiple sclerosis. The chain has TRBV5-1 and TRBJ2-1, with D maybe TRBD2 (5 bases). As DNA, the CDR3 is TGCGCCAGCAACTTCCGGGGTGGCAATGAGCAGTTCTTC. Amino acids: CASNFRGGNEQFF.